Following are 9 T cell receptor beta chains from one sample sequenced in a study of blood T cell repertoires in COVID-19. Sequencing was performed with immunoSEQ multiplex PCR; in TCRdb, only in-frame clones are kept and a portion is missing. In the table there are 150,000 or so clones, around 88% of which are singletons. The source material was PBMCs or T cells enriched from blood (not recorded which). These receptor sequences come from a woman aged 45-65 years in a cohort exposed to, infected with or recovered from COVID-19 (not recorded which).

The chain combines TRBV4-3 with TRBJ2-7; D ambiguous. The V and J ends lost 5 bases and 6 bases respectively, with 17 bases between them. Germline V lookup: CDR1 LGHNA, CDR2 YSLEER. This CDR3 comprises 14 residues. The CDR3, as DNA: TGCGCCAGCAGCGAGTTGGCTAGAGAGAGCGAGCAGTACTTC. Protein sequence: CASSELARESEQYF.

In the case of this clone: The junction differs from germline at one of its ends, possibly a read error. The chain couples TRBV7-7 to TRBJ2-5; D possibly corresponds to TRBD2 (5 bases). Germline loops: CDR1 SSHAT, CDR2 FNYEAQ (reference sequence). The length of the CDR3 is 16 residues. CDR3: CASSLALSTRSETQYF. The CDR3 nucleotides are TGTGCTAGCAGCTTAGCGCTCAGTACCCGCTCGGAGACCCAGTACTTC.

The chain recombines TRBV9 with TRBJ2-7; 7 bases are a match to TRBD1. The V segment lost 0 bases and the J segment 3 bases; nucleotides outside the gene matches: 6. The CDR3 totals 15 residues. Germline CDR1 SGDLS, CDR2 YYNGEE. The CDR3 region is CASSVASGGVYEQYF. DNA for the CDR3: TGTGCCAGCAGCGTAGCGTCAGGGGGAGTCTACGAGCAGTACTTC. The variable domain in full, with the rest retrieved from reference TRBV9 and TRBJ2-7, is DSGVTQTPKHLITATGQRVTLRCSPRSGDLSVYWYQQSLDQGLQFLIQYYNGEERAKGNILERFSAQQFPDLHSELNLSSLELGDSALYFCASSVASGGVYEQYFGPGTRLTVT.

In this sample, this clone turned up once. The V gene is TRBV7-2, the J gene TRBJ2-3, with TRBD2 matching 13 bases. V shed 4 bases, J shed 8 bases, and the junction held 9 bases outside the gene matches. CDR1 is SGHTA and CDR2 is FQGNSA in the germline V gene. The CDR3 consists of 16 residues. The CDR3 sequence is CASSSGLAGAQGTQYF. CDR3 in DNA: TGTGCCAGCAGCTCCGGACTAGCGGGGGCTCAAGGTACGCAGTATTTT.

The J gene is TRBJ2-7, the V gene TRBV7-9; 7 bases align to TRBD1. Germline lookup yields CDR1 SEHNR and CDR2 FQNEAQ (reference sequence). This CDR3 region has 15 residues. The V gene end was trimmed by 1 base and the J gene end by 3 bases; junction bases not matched to a gene: 6. This CDR3 is CASSLEGGRGYEQYF. The CDR3 DNA follows: TGTGCCAGCAGCTTAGAAGGGGGCAGGGGCTACGAGCAGTACTTC.

This clone was seen just once. CDR3 sequence: CASSQSRDSNQETQYF. CDR3 in DNA: TGTGCCAGCAGCCAAAGCCGGGACAGCAACCAAGAGACCCAGTACTTC. The V gene is TRBV4-2, the J gene TRBJ2-5, with 7 bases lining up with TRBD1. The trim removed 2 bases at V and 0 bases at J, leaving 6 bases unmatched. In germline, CDR1 is LGHNA, CDR2 YNFKEQ. This CDR3 comprises 16 residues.

The chain joins TRBV2 to TRBJ2-2; 11 bases align to TRBD2. The CDR3 runs to 15 residues. Trimming cost V 6 bases and J 3 bases; bases outside gene matches: 3. Per the germline V gene, CDR1 is SNHLY and CDR2 is FYNNEI. CDR3 in amino acids: CASREGLADTGELFF. CDR3 DNA sequence: TGTGCCAGCAGGGAGGGACTAGCGGACACCGGGGAGCTGTTTTTT.

V is TRBV28 and J is TRBJ1-2, with a possible D match to TRBD1 (5 bases). The CDR3 consists of 13 residues. Germline assignment: CDR1 MDHEN and CDR2 SYDVKM. V was pared by 4 bases and J by 6 bases, with 12 bases between. The CDR3 DNA reads as TGTGCCAGCAGTTCCCTGGGGGGTGATGGCTACACCTTC. It yields the protein CASSSLGGDGYTF.

In its sample, this clone was seen once. The genes are TRBV16 and TRBJ2-3, with 14 bases matching TRBD2. Unmatched junction bases numbered 2, after V lost 8 bases and J lost 4 bases. The CDR3 spans 14 residues. Germline V lookup: CDR1 KGHSY, CDR2 FQNENV. For the CDR3, the DNA is TGTGCCAGCGGACTAGCGGGAGGCCCAGATACGCAGTATTTT. Translation gives CASGLAGGPDTQYF.